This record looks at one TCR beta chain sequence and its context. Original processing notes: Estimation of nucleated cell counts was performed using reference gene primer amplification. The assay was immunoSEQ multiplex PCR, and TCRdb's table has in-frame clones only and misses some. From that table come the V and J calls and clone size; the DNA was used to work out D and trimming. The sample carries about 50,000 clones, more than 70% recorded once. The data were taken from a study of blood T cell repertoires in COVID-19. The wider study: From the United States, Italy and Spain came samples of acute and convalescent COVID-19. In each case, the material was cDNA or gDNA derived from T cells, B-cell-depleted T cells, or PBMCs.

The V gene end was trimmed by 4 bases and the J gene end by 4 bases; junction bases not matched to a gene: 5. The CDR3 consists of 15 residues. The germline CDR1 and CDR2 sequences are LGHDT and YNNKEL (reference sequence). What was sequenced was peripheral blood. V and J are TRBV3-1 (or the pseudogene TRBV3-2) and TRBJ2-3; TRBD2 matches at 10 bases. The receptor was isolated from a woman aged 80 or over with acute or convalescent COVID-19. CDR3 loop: CASSPSGGRADTQYF. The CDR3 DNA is TGTGCCAGCAGCCCTAGCGGGGGACGCGCAGATACGCAGTATTTT.